This entry lists 20 T cell receptor beta chains sequenced from one sample in a study of T cell repertoires in ileal Crohn's disease. Some clones are missing from TCRdb's copy, which holds only in-frame ones; the method was immunoSEQ multiplex PCR. Counted here are about 4,100 clones, about 79% occurring once; the ten biggest clones make up 16%. Sequencing was done on a sample of ileal tissue. All receptors derive from an adult with Crohn's disease.

V is TRBV2 and J is TRBJ2-7; the D is unclear. The germline CDR1 and CDR2 sequences are SNHLY and FYNNEI. Trimming shortened V by 6 bases and J by 2 bases, and 5 bases separated the two germline ends. CDR3 length equals 11 residues. CDR3 protein: CASSTPYEQYF. The CDR3 nucleotides read TGTGCCAGCAGCACACCCTACGAGCAGTACTTC.

This chain joins TRBV7-2 and TRBJ1-3; D not certain. Germline loops: CDR1 SGHTA, CDR2 FQGNSA. V was cut by 5 bases and J by 1 base, with 9 bases left in between. The CDR3 sequence is 14 residues long. DNA for the CDR3: TGTGCCAGCAGCCCTATTAATTCTGGAAACACCATATATTTT. Its protein product is CASSPINSGNTIYF.

The V and J genes are TRBV30 and TRBJ2-7; 9 nucleotides agree with TRBD1. The CDR3 has 15 amino acids. V shed 3 bases, J shed 4 bases, and the junction held 10 bases outside the gene matches. From germline, CDR1 is GTSNPN and CDR2 SVGIG (reference sequence). CDR3 loop: CAWRARPGQGYEQYF. In DNA form, the CDR3 reads TGTGCCTGGAGAGCAAGGCCGGGACAGGGATACGAGCAGTACTTC.

V gene TRBV5-8 combines with J gene TRBJ2-3, with D perhaps TRBD2 (5 bases). V lost 0 bases and J 5 bases, leaving 13 bases between the germline ends. This CDR3 has 15 amino acids. CDR1 and CDR2 (germline): SGHTS, YDEGEE. The chain's CDR3 is CASSLARQAGDTQYF. CDR3 sequence (DNA): TGTGCCAGCAGCTTGGCCCGGCAGGCGGGAGATACGCAGTATTTT.

This clone was counted between two and nine times. The gene calls are TRBV25-1 and TRBJ1-5, with D possibly being TRBD1 (5 bases). This CDR3 is built from 14 residues. Germline V gene lookup returns CDR1 MGHDK and CDR2 SYGVNS. V shed 2 bases and J shed 3 bases, with 8 bases lying between them. The chain's CDR3 is CASSEDRYNQPQHF. As DNA, the CDR3 is TGTGCCAGCAGTGAAGACAGATACAATCAGCCCCAGCATTTT.

This chain uses TRBV7-2 with TRBJ1-5; D ambiguous. Germline CDR1 reads SGHTA; CDR2 reads FQGNSA. The V and J ends lost 0 bases and 7 bases respectively, with 10 bases between them. This CDR3 region has 14 residues. CDR3 amino acids: CASSLARVGQPQHF. The CDR3 DNA follows: TGTGCCAGCAGCTTAGCGCGGGTGGGCCAGCCCCAGCATTTT.

This chain links TRBV19 with TRBJ1-2; D is perhaps TRBD1 (5 bases). The germline V gene encodes CDR1 LNHDA and CDR2 SQIVND (reference sequence). This CDR3 is 15 amino acids long. Trimming cost V 4 bases and J 3 bases, with 15 bases left between them. The chain's CDR3 is CASSTTGGKHYGYTF. CDR3 coding DNA: TGTGCCAGTAGTACGACCGGGGGTAAACACTATGGCTACACCTTC.

This chain uses TRBV2 with TRBJ1-4; 7 bases fit TRBD1. Germline CDR1 reads SNHLY; CDR2 reads FYNNEI. The CDR3 extends over 14 amino acids. The J segment lost 3 bases and the V segment lost 6 bases, leaving 4 bases of the junction unmatched. The CDR3, as DNA: TGTGCCAGCAGCACCGGGACAGCTAATGAAAAACTGTTTTTT. This encodes CASSTGTANEKLFF.

The chain joins TRBV7-2 to TRBJ2-4, with 10 bases identical to TRBD1. The CDR3 loop spans 15 amino acids. Germline CDR1 SGHTA, CDR2 FQGNSA. With 5 bases clipped from V and 8 bases from J, the junction kept 9 bases outside the gene matches. CDR3 sequence (DNA): TGTGCCAGCAGCGAAAAGACAGGGGGCTTGGACATTCAGTACTTC. This translates into CASSEKTGGLDIQYF.

The genes are TRBV10-2 and TRBJ2-3; TRBD2 aligns across 7 bases. J was trimmed by 4 bases and V by 3 bases; bases with no gene match: 4. Germline-derived CDR1 and CDR2 are WSHSY and SAAADI. The CDR3 is made up of 14 amino acids. The CDR3 DNA reads as TGCGCCAGCAGTGATTTGCGGGAGTCAGATACGCAGTATTTT. Amino acid sequence: CASSDLRESDTQYF.

V gene TRBV19 combines with J gene TRBJ2-1, with 9 bases identical to TRBD1. Looked up from germline, CDR1 is LNHDA and CDR2 is SQIVND (reference sequence). The V gene end was trimmed by 10 bases and the J gene end by 8 bases; junction bases not matched to a gene: 9. There are 13 residues in the CDR3. In nucleotides, the CDR3 is TGTGCCACTCAGGGACAGGGTTCCGATGAGCAGTTCTTC. Protein: CATQGQGSDEQFF.

The genes are TRBV4-2 and TRBJ2-3; 7 bases fit TRBD1. Looked up from germline, CDR1 is LGHNA and CDR2 is YNFKEQ. This CDR3 is built from 15 residues. After removal of 5 bases from V and 2 bases from J, the junction contained 7 bases not matched to a gene. CDR3 sequence reads: CASSGRGSLTDTQYF. CDR3 nucleotides: TGTGCCAGCAGCGGCAGGGGGTCCCTCACAGATACGCAGTATTTT.

This chain links TRBV5-1 with TRBJ2-3, with a possible D match to TRBD2 (6 bases). CDR1 is SGHRS and CDR2 is YFSETQ in the germline V gene. The ends were cut back, 4 bases at V and 1 base at J, with 13 bases in the middle. The CDR3 contains 15 residues. CDR3 in DNA: TGCGCCAGCAGCCCGGAGGGCCAGGGCACAGATACGCAGTATTTT. Translated: CASSPEGQGTDTQYF.

The V and J genes are TRBV4-2 and TRBJ2-6; D might be TRBD2 (5 bases). The CDR3 sequence is 16 residues long. Germline CDR1 reads LGHNA; CDR2 reads YNFKEQ. V dropped 0 bases and J dropped 2 bases, with 8 bases sitting between them. The CDR3 here is CASSQDEGAGANVLTF. CDR3 bases: TGTGCCAGCAGCCAAGATGAGGGAGCTGGGGCCAACGTCCTGACTTTC.

This clone has just a few counts. The V and J genes are TRBV19 and TRBJ1-2; D possibly corresponds to TRBD1 (6 bases). Deletions cut 4 bases from V and 14 bases from J, with 11 bases between. The germline CDR1 and CDR2 sequences are LNHDA and SQIVND (reference sequence). The CDR3 is 10 residues long. CDR3 bases: TGTGCCAGTAGTAAGAGGGGGAAAACCTTC. Protein sequence: CASSKRGKTF.

This clone was seen only a few times. The chain combines TRBV5-4 with TRBJ2-7; tentative D call: TRBD2 (5 bases). Germline loops: CDR1 SGHNT, CDR2 YYREEE (reference sequence). V was trimmed by 5 bases and J by 6 bases, leaving 15 bases between them. The CDR3 is 13 amino acids. CDR3 region: CASSPSGWAEQYF. The CDR3 DNA reads as TGTGCCAGCAGTCCTTCGGGATGGGCCGAGCAGTACTTC.

This chain connects TRBV4-1 to TRBJ2-7, with TRBD1 identical over 8 bases. The junction had 8 bases not matched to a gene; V was cut back by 5 bases and J by 5 bases. Germline CDR1 MGHRA, CDR2 YSYEKL. The CDR3 totals 14 residues. The DNA of the CDR3 is TGCGCCAGCAGCTTCGGACAGGGTAGCGACGAGCAGTACTTC. Its protein product is CASSFGQGSDEQYF.

This chain uses TRBV10-3 with TRBJ2-3; no firm D call. The germline V gene encodes CDR1 ENHRY and CDR2 SYGVKD. The germline V and J ends were trimmed by 0 bases and 5 bases, with 15 bases remaining between them. The CDR3 is 16 amino acids. The CDR3 sequence: CAISESGSALGDTQYF. The CDR3 nucleotides are TGTGCCATCAGTGAGTCAGGCAGCGCGCTAGGAGATACGCAGTATTTT.

V is TRBV2 and J is TRBJ2-7, with 9 bases aligning to TRBD2. Germline lookup yields CDR1 SNHLY and CDR2 FYNNEI. This CDR3 is built from 15 residues. The junction had 6 bases not matched to a gene; V was cut back by 6 bases and J by 0 bases. The CDR3 DNA reads TGTGCCAGCAGGTCGACTAGCGGAAACTCCTACGAGCAGTACTTC. Amino acids: CASRSTSGNSYEQYF.

The chain links TRBV6-1 to TRBJ1-2, with a possible D match to TRBD1 (5 bases). V lost 10 bases, J lost 2 bases, and 17 bases lay in between. This CDR3 has 14 residues. Germline V gene data show CDR1 as MNHNS and CDR2 as SASEGT. The CDR3 coding sequence is TGTGCCAACCGGGACTCTCCCCTAAACTATGGCTACACCTTC. Translated, it gives CANRDSPLNYGYTF.